This T cell receptor beta chain was recorded in a study of low-dose radiotherapy and immunotherapy resistance in tumors. Regarding time point: after trial treatment. Treatment meaning: LDRT plus nivolumab, ipilimumab, low-dose cyclophosphamide and aspirin (RACIN trial). The donors, trial participants, received nivolumab, ipilimumab, aspirin, low-dose cyclophosphamide and low-dose radiotherapy. With TRAV- and TRBV-specific primers, first-strand cDNA was made, covering the alpha and beta chains. TCR amplification ran approximately 22 PCR cycles using constant-region and V-primer adapter primers. In vitro transcription served to amplify the isolated mRNA. TCRdb used MiXCR to reprocess the reads, holding one entry per CDR3 protein. The profile shows about 39,000 distinct CDR3 sequences, more than 20% of them singletons. The CDR3 consists of 15 residues. CDR1 LGHNA and CDR2 YSLEER come from the germline V gene. Trimming cost V 0 bases and J 4 bases, with 11 bases left between them.

This clonotype was detected a few times. This sequence was found in a female donor with ovarian cancer. Here the sequenced sample was PBMCs, taken after low-dose radiotherapy plus immunotherapy. V is TRBV4-3 and J is TRBJ2-3, with D tentatively TRBD1 (6 bases). CDR3 sequence: CASSQDRWGPDTQYF. CDR3 DNA sequence: TGCGCCAGCAGCCAAGATCGGTGGGGGCCAGATACGCAGTATTTT.